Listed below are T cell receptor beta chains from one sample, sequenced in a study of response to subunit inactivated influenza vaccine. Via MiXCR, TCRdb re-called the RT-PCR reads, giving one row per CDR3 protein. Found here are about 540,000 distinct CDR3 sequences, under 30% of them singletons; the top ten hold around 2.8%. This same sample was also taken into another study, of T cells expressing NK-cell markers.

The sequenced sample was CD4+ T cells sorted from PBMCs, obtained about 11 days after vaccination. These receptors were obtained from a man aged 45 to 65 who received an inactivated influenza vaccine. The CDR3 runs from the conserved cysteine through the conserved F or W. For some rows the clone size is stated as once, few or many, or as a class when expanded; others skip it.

CDR3: CASRLLAGSSYNEQFF
V: TRBV5-6
J: TRBJ2-1
size: NA

CDR3: CASSKGFATSGSTGELFF
V: TRBV21-1
J: TRBJ2-2
size: NA

CDR3: CASGLGTGRFVETQYF
V: TRBV5-5
J: TRBJ2-5
size: few

CDR3: CAMAGSSNSPLHF
V: TRBV10-3
J: TRBJ1-6
size: NA

CDR3: CSASSSDYARGYTF
V: TRBV20-1
J: TRBJ1-2
size: many

CDR3: CASSFAGTSGPYEQYF
V: TRBV7-2
J: TRBJ2-7
size: NA

CDR3: CATDPGRHGGSPLHF
V: TRBV10-3
J: TRBJ1-6
size: few

CDR3: CASSPLGQTINEKLFF
V: TRBV18
J: TRBJ1-4
size: NA

CDR3: CASGLITDTEAFF
V: TRBV2
J: TRBJ1-1
size: NA

CDR3: CASSPTTYQETQYF
V: TRBV18
J: TRBJ2-5
size: few

CDR3: CASSLTLGQGPGYTF
V: TRBV7-9
J: TRBJ1-2
size: NA

CDR3: CASSSGLMNEQFF
V: TRBV7-3
J: TRBJ2-1
size: NA

CDR3: CASSQSGDNCTDTQYF
V: TRBV23-1
J: TRBJ2-3
size: NA

CDR3: CASSPPAGGEGYGYTF
V: TRBV12-3/TRBV12-4
J: TRBJ1-2
size: few

CDR3: CASSSIGTSGITDTQYF
V: TRBV7-2
J: TRBJ2-3
size: NA

CDR3: CSAPLAGVSYEQYF
V: TRBV20-1
J: TRBJ2-7
size: few

CDR3: CASSLGATYYNEQFF
V: TRBV28
J: TRBJ2-1
size: NA

CDR3: CAISVGDYDTQYF
V: TRBV10-3
J: TRBJ2-3
size: few

CDR3: CSVGQGSYEQYF
V: TRBV20-1
J: TRBJ2-7
size: few

CDR3: CAWSSLAGGYNEQFF
V: TRBV30
J: TRBJ2-1
size: NA

CDR3: CSVAQGPYGYTF
V: TRBV29-1
J: TRBJ1-2
size: few

CDR3: CAWSAHRGAGSNQPQHF
V: TRBV30
J: TRBJ1-5
size: NA

CDR3: CASSFSSGSYQETQYF
V: TRBV5-5
J: TRBJ2-5
size: many

CDR3: CSVVVLAGFGNEQFF
V: TRBV29-1
J: TRBJ2-1
size: few